The clone carrying this T cell receptor (beta chain) was recorded a few times. This specimen belongs to a study of T cell responses to AZD1222 COVID-19 vaccine. Produced via immunoSEQ multiplex PCR; TCRdb's table is partial and in-frame only. This table holds around 130,000 clones, roughly 88% found once. The germline V gene has CDR1 SGHTA and CDR2 FQGTGA. This CDR3 contains 13 residues. V shed 6 bases and J shed 8 bases, with 16 bases lying between them. Here the sequenced sample was peripheral blood, taken on day 0 of AZD1222 vaccination. The clonotype originates from an adult in good health. This rearrangement joins TRBV7-3 to TRBJ1-2, with D possibly matching TRBD1 (6 bases). CDR3 DNA: TGTGCCAGCAGTGACAGGACGTCTCGAGGCTACACCTTC. Protein product: CASSDRTSRGYTF.